This section outlines one TCR beta chain sequence together with its context. The clone's antigen remains unknown. Per-nucleotide qualities are absent, and no much larger clonotype sits a single base away. This specimen belongs to a study of blood T cell repertoires in COVID-19 (dated by TCRdb to the early 2020s). Regarding the study in general: Collaborator samples came from the United States, Italy and Spain and covered acute and convalescent phases of COVID-19. The material from the prospective study consisted of cDNA or gDNA derived from T cells, B-cell-depleted T cells, or PBMCs. Subjects who had been exposed to COVID-19, were actively infected with it, or had recovered from it provided the deeply sampled blood TCRbeta repertoires that made up the dataset. The repertoires were released in a freely available public database meant as a resource for research on the immune response to SARS-CoV-2. The samples were drawn from the first 160 participants of the ongoing ImmuneRACE study and from over a thousand subjects provided by 6 global collaborators. The sample metadata nearly always contained a de-identified subject ID, COVID-19 status, age in years and sex. HLA class I and class II types, where available, came from metadata supplied by the sample provider rather than from assay-based typing.

TCRbeta CDR3 regions were amplified from genomic DNA using the immunoSEQ Assay, a bias-controlled multiplex PCR. As for how the authors treated the data: Within the assay, amplification of reference gene primers was used to estimate how many nucleated cells each sample contained. To quantify the absolute abundance of each unique TCRbeta CDR3 rearrangement, sequence reads were collapsed and filtered. For each sample, productive Simpson clonality was calculated as the square root of Simpson's diversity index over productive rearrangements. TCRdb took this table from immuneACCESS and kept in-frame rearrangements with V and J called. Such tables lack part of the clones; where checked against another copy, unresolved V genes explain under half of the gap, and the rest is unexplained. Clone size and the V and J calls come from that table; the DNA yielded D and trimming. The sample table contains around 86,000 clones; only one count was recorded for around 85% of them. Around 12% of the sample is in the top ten clones.

Broader findings and caveats from the paper: How much clinical and demographic metadata was included differed by source and by participant, and the metadata was provided uncurated.

Whole blood was collected in K2EDTA tubes by collaborating institutions according to the institutions' own protocols. Collaborator samples were shipped for TCRbeta analysis as frozen whole blood, isolated PBMCs, or DNA extracted from either sample type. The CDR3 has 14 amino acids, counting the end cysteine and phenylalanine. The CDR3 DNA has 42 bases and is translated from base 1. In the germline V gene (reference sequence), CDR1 corresponds to GTSNPN and CDR2 to SVGIG. Germline trimming amounts to 8 bases on V and 0 bases on J, with 8 as the count of junction bases outside the gene matches. The rearrangement joined TRBV30 to TRBJ1-1, and TRBD1 aligns with 8 junction nucleotides. This clonotype was sampled from a human donor in a cohort sampled during active COVID-19. The sequenced sample consisted of peripheral blood. CDR3 protein: CAGKGTGLNTEAFF. The nucleotide sequence reads as follows: TGTGCCGGTAAAGGGACAGGATTGAACACTGAAGCTTTCTTT.